This paragraph covers one TCR beta chain sequence. The antigen remains unidentified. The CDR3 contains 17 residues. Germline trimming cut 4 bases from V and 8 bases from J; bases unmatched to any gene: 15. The germline gives CDR1 KGHDR, CDR2 SFDVKD. This record belongs to a study of T cell repertoires in cytomegalovirus infection. Study information: Recently identified HLA-C-restricted and well-studied HLA-B-restricted CMV epitopes were used. Public TCR beta signatures indicated both CMV infection and matching HLA type.

Points from the study as a whole: There were HLA-C-restricted CMV-specific TCR beta clonotypes dominating the ex vivo response.

TCRdb ran MiXCR on the reads and lists one entry per CDR3 protein. The data hold under 150,000 distinct CDR3 sequences, with 30% observed a single time. The clonotype was recovered from a human donor in good health (CMV status not recorded). Some clones in this sample may be carry-over from other donors' samples. This sequence joins TRBV24-1 and TRBJ2-1; 8 bases map to TRBD1. The sample in question was CD8+ T cells from cultured PBMCs, obtained from culture after CMV antigen stimulation. The CDR3 spells CATSEGGQGTRIHEQFF. The CDR3, as DNA: TGTGCCACCAGTGAGGGCGGACAGGGTACAAGAATTCATGAGCAGTTCTTC.